Listed below are T cell receptor beta chains from one sample, sequenced in a study of regulatory dendritic cells for organ transplantation. Clones were sequenced by immunoSEQ multiplex PCR, and TCRdb holds only the in-frame ones, with some missing. The sample consists of roughly 5,800 clones, 65% to 85% of them appearing once. Their antigen targets remain unknown. The specimen sequenced was memory CD8+ T cells from blood cultured with regulatory dendritic cells. All receptors come from a human donor in good health. The CDR3 runs from the conserved cysteine through the conserved F or W. A D gene is named only where the DNA matches it firmly. The listing skips clone size in some rows; elsewhere it reads once, few, many or a size class.

>-|TRBJ2-7|-|TRBV10-3
CASSTVTYEQYF
TGTGCCTCCAGTACGGTTACCTACGAGCAGTACTTC
>-|TRBJ2-7|TRBD1|TRBV2
CAIIGTGDYEQYF
TGTGCCATAATAGGGACAGGAGACTACGAGCAGTACTTC
>-|TRBJ2-7|TRBD1|TRBV7-8
CASSLPGQDPYEQYF
TGTGCCAGCAGCTTACCGGGACAGGACCCCTACGAGCAGTACTTC
>-|TRBJ2-3|-|TRBV13
CASSPLGGAVGRGYTDTQYF
TGTGCCAGCAGCCCCCTTGGGGGGGCGGTCGGCAGGGGCTACACAGATACGCAGTATTTT
>few|TRBJ2-6|-|TRBV15
CATSKGGSGANVLTF
TGTGCCACCAGCAAAGGGGGGTCTGGGGCCAACGTCCTGACTTTC
>-|TRBJ2-1|TRBD2|TRBV5-8
CASSVSGIAYNEQFF
TGTGCCAGCAGCGTGAGCGGGATTGCCTACAATGAGCAGTTCTTC
>few|TRBJ2-3|TRBD1|TRBV11-2
CASSFLDRGSDTQYF
TGTGCCAGCAGCTTCCTAGACAGGGGGTCAGATACGCAGTATTTT
>few|TRBJ2-1|-|TRBV6-4
CASSDSISGANNEQFF
TGTGCCAGCAGTGACTCAATTAGCGGAGCAAACAATGAGCAGTTCTTC
>-|TRBJ2-7|-|TRBV27
CASSSYERDISSYEQYF
TGTGCCAGCAGTTCCTACGAGCGGGACATATCCTCCTACGAGCAGTACTTC
>once|TRBJ2-5|TRBD2|TRBV28
CASSRILAGGELKTQYF
TGTGCCAGCAGCCGGATACTAGCGGGAGGGGAACTGAAGACCCAGTACTTC
>-|TRBJ2-2|-|TRBV30
CAWTGRYTGELFF
TGTGCCTGGACAGGCAGATACACCGGGGAGCTGTTTTTT